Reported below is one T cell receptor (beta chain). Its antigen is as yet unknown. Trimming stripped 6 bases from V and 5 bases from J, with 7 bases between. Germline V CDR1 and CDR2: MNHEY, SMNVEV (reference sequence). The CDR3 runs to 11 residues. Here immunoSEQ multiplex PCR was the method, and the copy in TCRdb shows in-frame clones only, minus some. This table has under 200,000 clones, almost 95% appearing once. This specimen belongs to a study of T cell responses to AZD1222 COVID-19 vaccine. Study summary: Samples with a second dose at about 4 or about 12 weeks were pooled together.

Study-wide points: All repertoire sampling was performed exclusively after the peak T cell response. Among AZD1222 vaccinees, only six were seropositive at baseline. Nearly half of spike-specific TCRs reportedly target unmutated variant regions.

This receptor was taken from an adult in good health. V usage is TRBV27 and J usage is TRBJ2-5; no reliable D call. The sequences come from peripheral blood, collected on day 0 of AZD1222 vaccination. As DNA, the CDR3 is TGTGCCAGCAGGATAAGGGAGACCCAGTACTTC. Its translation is CASRIRETQYF.